This T cell receptor (beta chain) was captured in a study of T cells in Graves' hyperthyroidism and ophthalmopathy. Study-wide context: Before treatment of any kind, peripheral blood was taken at initial diagnosis.

As regards this clonotype: As yet, its antigen is unknown.

CDR3 length equals 14 residues. V was shortened by 5 bases and J by 0 bases, with 10 bases between the two germline ends. The V gene's germline CDR1 is SGHAT and CDR2 FQNNGV. The TCR beta CDR3 regions underwent amplification using RNA transcripts as the source. HTBI primers were employed in a first-round RT-PCR of the TCR CDR3. One entry per CDR3 protein, called by TCRdb with MiXCR from the multiplex PCR reads. The sample records about 250,000 distinct CDR3 sequences, approximately 25% being singletons. Broader study findings: In the blood, most expanded thyroid clonotypes above 0.001 appeared as well.

The rearrangement joins TRBV11-2 to TRBJ1-2; tentatively, D is TRBD1 (5 bases). The sample taken for sequencing was blood. This receptor was identified in a woman aged 40 to 49 with Graves' ophthalmopathy. The CDR3 bases are TGTGCCAGCAGCACGAGGGACCCTAACTATGGCTACACCTTC. Protein sequence: CASSTRDPNYGYTF.